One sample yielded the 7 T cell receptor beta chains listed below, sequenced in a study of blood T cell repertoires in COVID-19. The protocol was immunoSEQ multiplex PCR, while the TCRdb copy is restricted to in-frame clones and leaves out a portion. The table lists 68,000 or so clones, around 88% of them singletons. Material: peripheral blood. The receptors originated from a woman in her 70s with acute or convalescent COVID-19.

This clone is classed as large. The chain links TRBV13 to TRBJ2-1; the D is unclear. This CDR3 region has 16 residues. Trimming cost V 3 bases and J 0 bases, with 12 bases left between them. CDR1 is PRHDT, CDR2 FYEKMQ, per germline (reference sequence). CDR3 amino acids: CASSFSGPSSYNEQFF. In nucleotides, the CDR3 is TGTGCCAGCAGCTTCTCGGGTCCCAGCTCCTACAATGAGCAGTTCTTC.

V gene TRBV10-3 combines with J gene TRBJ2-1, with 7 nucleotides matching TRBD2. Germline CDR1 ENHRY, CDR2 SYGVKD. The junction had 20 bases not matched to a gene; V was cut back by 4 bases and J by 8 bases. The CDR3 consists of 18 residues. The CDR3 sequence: CAISGGGGAGSTGYEQFF. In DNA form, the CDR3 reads TGTGCCATCAGTGGGGGGGGTGGTGCGGGGTCCACTGGCTATGAGCAGTTCTTC.

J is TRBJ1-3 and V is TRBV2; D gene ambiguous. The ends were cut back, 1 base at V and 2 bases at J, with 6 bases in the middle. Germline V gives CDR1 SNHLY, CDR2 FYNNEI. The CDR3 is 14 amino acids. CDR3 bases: TGTGCCAGCAGTGAAGACACACCTGGAAACACCATATATTTT. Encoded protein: CASSEDTPGNTIYF.

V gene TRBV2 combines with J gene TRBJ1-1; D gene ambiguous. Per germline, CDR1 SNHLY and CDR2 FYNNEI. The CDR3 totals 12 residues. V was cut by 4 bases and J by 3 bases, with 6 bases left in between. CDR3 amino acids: CASSVLHTEAFF. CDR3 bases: TGTGCCAGCAGTGTCCTTCACACTGAAGCTTTCTTT.

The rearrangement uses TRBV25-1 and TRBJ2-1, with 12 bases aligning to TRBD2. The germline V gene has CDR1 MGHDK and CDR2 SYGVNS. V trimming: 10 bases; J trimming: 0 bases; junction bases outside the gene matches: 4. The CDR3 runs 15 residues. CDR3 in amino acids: CATATSGSSYNEQFF. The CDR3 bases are TGTGCCACCGCGACTAGCGGGAGCTCCTACAATGAGCAGTTCTTC.

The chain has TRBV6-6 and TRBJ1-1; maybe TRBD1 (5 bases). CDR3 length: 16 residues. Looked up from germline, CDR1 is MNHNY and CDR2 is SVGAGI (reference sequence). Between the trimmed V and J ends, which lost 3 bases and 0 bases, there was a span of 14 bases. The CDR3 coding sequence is TGTGCCAGCAGTTATGGGGCGAGTCTCCTGAACACTGAAGCTTTCTTT. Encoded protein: CASSYGASLLNTEAFF.

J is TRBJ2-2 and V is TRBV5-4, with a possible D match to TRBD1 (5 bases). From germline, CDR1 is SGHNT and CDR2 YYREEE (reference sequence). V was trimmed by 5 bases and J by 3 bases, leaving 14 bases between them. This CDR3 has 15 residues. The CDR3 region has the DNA TGTGCCAGCAGTAGTGGAGACAGTTACACCGGGGAGCTGTTTTTT. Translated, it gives CASSSGDSYTGELFF. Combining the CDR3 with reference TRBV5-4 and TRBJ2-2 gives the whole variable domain ETGVTQSPTHLIKTRGQQVTLRCSSQSGHNTVSWYQQALGQGPQFIFQYYREEENGRGNFPPRFSGLQFPNYSSELNVNALELDDSALYLCASSSGDSYTGELFFGEGSRLTVL.